The clone carrying this TCR beta chain occurred many times. Its target is unknown. This CDR3 has 16 residues. CDR1 and CDR2 (germline): MDHEN, SYDVKM. Trimming cost V 6 bases and J 4 bases; bases outside gene matches: 11. The entry originates in a study of glioma-infiltrating T cells. Whole-study findings and limits: Only very few CDR3 sequences appeared in both tissue and blood.

TCR alpha and beta CDR3 regions were amplified from RNA using iRepertoire nested multiplex PCR. One-step reverse transcription and amplification started from around 100-400 ng of tissue mRNA or PBMC total RNA. TCRdb analysed the multiplex PCR reads with MiXCR anew, one entry per CDR3 protein. Found here are roughly 190,000 distinct CDR3 sequences, about 31% of them singletons; the top ten hold roughly a fifth. This clonotype originated in a human donor with low-grade glioma or glioblastoma, undergoing nonglioma brain surgery, or in good health (not recorded which). V gene TRBV28 combines with J gene TRBJ1-5; 8 bases fit TRBD1. The sample was glioma tissue, nonneoplastic brain tissue, or PBMCs (not recorded which). In nucleotides, the CDR3 is TGTGCCAGCAGACCTATGAGGACAGGGAGGAATCAGCCCCAGCATTTT. Translating it yields CASRPMRTGRNQPQHF.